The 31 T cell receptor beta chains below all came from one sample that was sequenced in a study of T cell clonality in common variable immunodeficiency. The assay was immunoSEQ multiplex PCR, and TCRdb's table has in-frame clones only and misses some. Listed for the sample are tens of thousands of clones, none seen a single time. The sample consisted of peripheral blood mononuclear cells. Receptors were obtained from a person aged 18-70 years in good health.

This clone was counted at least ten times. The read ends 3 residues early relative to the CDR3; the germline J gene fills the gap. The chain joins TRBV6-2 or TRBV6-3 to TRBJ2-2, with D maybe TRBD2 (5 bases). Germline CDR1 is MNHEY and CDR2 is SVGEGT. V was pared by 8 bases and J by 1 base, with 8 bases between. The length of the CDR3 is 13 residues. The sequenced CDR3 bases are TGTGCCAGCCGGGGTTGGAACACCGGGGAG. This encodes CASRGWNTGE. In full, the CDR3 reads CASRGWNTGELFF.

This clone was picked up many times. The sequenced fragment ends 3 residues before the CDR3 boundary, so the rest is inferred from the germline J gene. This sequence joins TRBV7-6 and TRBJ2-3, with 10 bases fitting TRBD2. The J segment lost 2 bases and the V segment lost 5 bases, leaving 7 bases of the junction unmatched. The germline CDR1 and CDR2 sequences are SGHVS and FNYEAQ. The CDR3 contains 16 residues. The CDR3 reads CASSTGLAENTDTQYF. The sequenced CDR3 bases are TGTGCCAGCAGCACAGGACTAGCGGAGAACACAGATACG.

This clone was seen more than once but under ten times. From the germline J gene comes the end of the CDR3, since the read stops 3 residues before it. The gene calls are TRBV10-2 and TRBJ2-7, with TRBD1 matching 9 bases. The germline V gene encodes CDR1 WSHSY and CDR2 SAAADI. This CDR3 contains 14 residues. Trimming at V came to 9 bases and at J to 5 bases, leaving 11 bases not matched to a gene. The covered CDR3 bases are TGCGCCAGAGTAATCCGGGACAGGGCCCACGAG. This codes for CARVIRDRAHE. Given in full, the CDR3 is CARVIRDRAHEQYF.

This clone was picked up many times. The sequenced fragment ends 3 residues before the CDR3 boundary, so the rest is inferred from the germline J gene. The J gene is TRBJ1-5, the V gene TRBV5-1, with 7 bases fitting TRBD1. The CDR3 is 14 amino acids. V was clipped by 2 bases and J by 4 bases; unmatched bases: 3. Germline V lookup: CDR1 SGHRS, CDR2 YFSETQ. The CDR3 reads CASSLEGQNQPQHF. The CDR3 DNA, read in part, is TGCGCCAGCAGCTTAGAGGGACAGAATCAGCCC.

In this sample, this clone turned up many times. The read comes to an end 3 residues before the CDR3 does, leaving the germline J gene to fill in the end. J is TRBJ2-7 and V is TRBV10-3, with TRBD1 matching over 8 bases. J gave up 6 bases and V 5 bases, and 12 bases lay outside the gene matches. Germline V gene data show CDR1 as ENHRY and CDR2 as SYGVKD. The CDR3 is 15 amino acids. CDR3 bases read: TGTGCCATCAGTAGTCCGGGACAGGCGAAGGGCGAG. This sequence encodes CAISSPGQAKGE. The full CDR3 is CAISSPGQAKGEQYF.

The table lists this clone with many counts. The read ends 3 residues before the CDR3 terminus; that terminus is restored from the germline J gene. This rearrangement joins TRBV19 to TRBJ1-5, with 7 bases that match TRBD1. With 7 bases clipped from V and 1 base from J, the junction kept 4 bases outside the gene matches. This CDR3 has 14 amino acids. Germline V lookup: CDR1 LNHDA, CDR2 SQIVND (reference sequence). The CDR3 DNA, read in part, is TGTGCCAGTACCGGGACAGCCAGCAATCAGCCC. Translation: CASTGTASNQP. The entire CDR3 protein reads CASTGTASNQPQHF.

In this sample, this clone turned up many times. The read comes to an end 3 residues before the CDR3 does, leaving the germline J gene to fill in the end. The rearrangement uses TRBV28 and TRBJ2-7; the match to TRBD2 covers 14 bases. The J segment lost 4 bases and the V segment lost 6 bases, leaving 2 bases of the junction unmatched. This CDR3 region has 14 residues. In germline, CDR1 is MDHEN, CDR2 SYDVKM. CDR3 sequence reads: CASSRTSGRYEQYF. The sequenced CDR3 bases are TGTGCCAGCAGCCGGACTAGCGGGAGGTACGAG. Using reference TRBV28 and TRBJ2-7 for the parts outside the CDR3, the full variable domain is DVKVTQSSRYLVKRTGEKVFLECVQDMDHENMFWYRQDPGLGLRLIYFSYDVKMKEKGDIPEGYSVSREKKERFSLILESASTNQTSMYLCASSRTSGRYEQYFGPGTRLTVT.

There are many counts of this clone. The CDR3 extends 3 residues past the end of the read, so its final part is completed from the germline J gene. This chain links TRBV4-2 with TRBJ2-7, with 7 nucleotides matching TRBD2. Germline V gives CDR1 LGHNA, CDR2 YNFKEQ. The CDR3 covers 16 residues. V shed 3 bases, J shed 6 bases, and the junction held 14 bases outside the gene matches. Incomplete CDR3 DNA: TGTGCCAGCAGCCAGGGGGGGTCTGACCCCTCCGTCGAG. Amino acid sequence: CASSQGGSDPSVE. The whole CDR3 sequence is CASSQGGSDPSVEQYF.

This clone appeared many times. CDR3 sequence: CSARGGTSGGRDTQYF. CDR3 bases read: TGCAGTGCTCGTGGGGGAACTAGCGGGGGGAGGGATACG. This rearrangement joins TRBV20-1 to TRBJ2-3; 12 bases agree with TRBD2. With the read ending 3 residues before the CDR3 end, the germline J gene is used to fill in that end. The germline V gene encodes CDR1 DFQATT and CDR2 SNEGSKA (reference sequence). The CDR3 spans 16 residues. With 5 bases clipped from V and 6 bases from J, the junction kept 12 bases outside the gene matches.

This clone was observed many times. The read ends 3 residues shy of where the CDR3 ends; the end is completed using the germline J gene. The chain has TRBV2 and TRBJ2-1; 12 nucleotides align to TRBD2. V lost 6 bases to trimming and J lost 6 bases; unmatched junction nucleotides: 6. Germline V gives CDR1 SNHLY, CDR2 FYNNEI. The CDR3 totals 15 residues. The CDR3 spells CASSPRTSGANEQFF. Incomplete CDR3 DNA: TGTGCCAGCAGCCCCAGGACTAGCGGGGCCAATGAG.

This clone appeared many times. The observed sequence ends 3 residues before the CDR3 terminus, with the missing tail filled in from the germline J gene. This chain joins TRBV6-2 or TRBV6-3 and TRBJ1-3; D not certain. Looked up from germline, CDR1 is MNHEY and CDR2 is SVGEGT. Deletions cut 6 bases from V and 1 base from J, with 13 bases between. This CDR3 contains 15 residues. CDR3 sequence reads: CASSLSALSGNTIYF. The sequenced part of the CDR3 DNA is TGTGCCAGCAGCCTCTCCGCCCTATCTGGAAACACC.

This clone has ten or more counts. The read comes to an end 3 residues before the CDR3 does, leaving the germline J gene to fill in the end. V usage is TRBV7-3 and J usage is TRBJ1-2, with D possibly TRBD1 on 6 matching bases. Germline V CDR1 and CDR2: SGHTA, FQGTGA. The CDR3 spans 17 residues. Trimming shortened V by 0 bases and J by 5 bases, and 19 bases separated the two germline ends. The CDR3 loop is CASSLTNNRVGVYGYTF. The part of the CDR3 DNA that was read is TGTGCCAGCAGCTTAACCAATAACAGGGTTGGAGTTTATGGC.

This clone has a count of ten or more. Read data end 3 residues before the CDR3 end; the end is taken from the germline J gene. The J gene is TRBJ2-6, the V gene TRBV28, with 12 positions matching TRBD2. The CDR3 is 20 amino acids. CDR1 is MDHEN, CDR2 SYDVKM, per germline. Losses at the gene ends were 2 bases for V and 0 bases for J; bases not matched to a gene: 8. CDR3 DNA (partial): TGTGCCAGCAGTTTAGGTCTTCTAGCGGGAGGGTCCTCTGGGGCCAACGTC. Translated: CASSLGLLAGGSSGANV. The full CDR3 is CASSLGLLAGGSSGANVLTF. The variable domain in full, completed from reference TRBV28 and TRBJ2-6, reads DVKVTQSSRYLVKRTGEKVFLECVQDMDHENMFWYRQDPGLGLRLIYFSYDVKMKEKGDIPEGYSVSREKKERFSLILESASTNQTSMYLCASSLGLLAGGSSGANVLTFGAGSRLTVL.

The table lists this clone with many counts. The read terminates 3 residues before the CDR3 end, so the remaining end is supplied by the germline J gene. J is TRBJ1-5 and V is TRBV6-4, with a weak D call TRBD1 (5 bases). The germline V gene has CDR1 MRHNA and CDR2 SNTAGT. The CDR3 covers 13 residues. V was trimmed by 5 bases and J by 7 bases, leaving 12 bases between them. The part of the CDR3 DNA that was read is TGTGCCAGCAGTCAGGAGCAGGGACAGCCC. This sequence encodes CASSQEQGQP. The CDR3 as a whole reads CASSQEQGQPQHF.

This clone was picked up many times. The read stops 3 residues short of the end of the CDR3; the missing end is completed from the germline J gene. V and J are TRBV30 and TRBJ1-1; D is ambiguous. The CDR3 spans 13 residues. Germline CDR1 and CDR2: GTSNPN and SVGIG (reference sequence). V gave up 5 bases and J gave up 5 bases, with 15 bases separating them. The CDR3: CAWGPIRGTEAFF. The part of the CDR3 DNA that was read is TGTGCCTGGGGTCCTATACGGGGAACTGAA. Using reference TRBV30 and TRBJ1-1 for the parts outside the CDR3, the full variable domain is SQTIHQWPATLVQPVGSPLSLECTVEGTSNPNLYWYRQAAGRGLQLLFYSVGIGQISSEVPQNLSASRPQDRQFILSSKKLLLSDSGFYLCAWGPIRGTEAFFGQGTRLTVV.

This clone was found many times. This CDR3 is CASSTGPGDTQYF. The sequenced part of the CDR3 DNA is TGCGCCAGCAGTACAGGACCAGGAGATACG. V gene TRBV10-1 combines with J gene TRBJ2-3, with D tentatively TRBD1 (5 bases). Read coverage stops 3 residues before the CDR3 terminus; the germline J gene supplies the remainder. Trimming removed 5 bases at V and 5 bases at J, with 11 bases between. The CDR3 is 13 residues long. Germline V gene lookup returns CDR1 WNHNN and CDR2 SYGVQD (reference sequence).

This clone was recorded many times. Sequencing ends 3 residues short of the CDR3 end; the germline J gene provides the rest. This chain joins TRBV30 and TRBJ2-1, with a weak D call TRBD2 (5 bases). Trimming left V 1 base short and J 8 bases short, with 9 bases between. The CDR3 length is 12 residues. CDR1 is GTSNPN and CDR2 is SVGIG in the germline V gene (reference sequence). Incomplete CDR3 DNA: TGTGCCTGGAGTGCTAGCTCGGATGAG. Amino acid sequence: CAWSASSDE. The complete CDR3 protein is CAWSASSDEQFF.

This clone was detected many times. The read comes to an end 3 residues before the CDR3 does, leaving the germline J gene to fill in the end. The chain uses TRBV7-2 and TRBJ2-1, with TRBD2 matching 12 bases. With V trimmed by 5 bases and J by 3 bases, 2 bases remained unmatched. This CDR3 contains 15 residues. The germline V gene encodes CDR1 SGHTA and CDR2 FQGNSA. Incomplete CDR3 DNA: TGTGCCAGCAGCGCGACTAGCGGGGGCTACAATGAG. Protein product: CASSATSGGYNE. The entire CDR3 reads CASSATSGGYNEQFF.

This clone was counted many times. The read ends 3 residues shy of where the CDR3 ends; the end is completed using the germline J gene. The V gene is TRBV19, the J gene TRBJ2-7, with 7 bases aligning to TRBD2. In germline, CDR1 is LNHDA, CDR2 SQIVND (reference sequence). CDR3 length equals 12 residues. V lost 5 bases and J lost 2; bases outside the gene matches: 0. The CDR3 protein is CASSGTTYEQYF. The part of the CDR3 DNA that was read is TGTGCCAGTAGTGGGACTACCTACGAG.

This clone was observed a few times. The DNA ends 3 residues before the CDR3 does, and the rest of the CDR3 is filled in from the germline J gene. This sequence joins TRBV11-1 and TRBJ1-4; D possibly corresponds to TRBD1 (5 bases). CDR1 and CDR2 (germline): SGHAT, FQDESV (reference sequence). This CDR3 has 15 residues. The V end was cut by 5 bases, the J end by 4 bases, with 14 bases between. The CDR3 spells CASSPPDSHNEKLFF. The CDR3 DNA, read in part, is TGTGCCAGCAGCCCCCCAGACAGTCATAATGAAAAA. The full variable domain, in which reference TRBV11-1 and TRBJ1-4 provide the parts outside the CDR3, is EAEVAQSPRYKITEKSQAVAFWCDPISGHATLYWYRQILGQGPELLVQFQDESVVDDSQLPKDRFSAERLKGVDSTLKIQPAELGDSAMYLCASSPPDSHNEKLFFGSGTQLSVL.

This clone was counted at least ten times. The CDR3 is cut off 3 residues early in the read; its end comes from the germline J gene. The gene calls are TRBV19 and TRBJ2-5, with a tentative D call TRBD1 (6 bases). The CDR3 runs 14 residues. CDR1 is LNHDA and CDR2 is SQIVND in the germline V gene (reference sequence). The V and J ends lost 3 bases and 2 bases respectively, with 10 bases between them. CDR3 DNA (partial): TGTGCCAGTAGTATGGTGGACAGACAAGAGACC. As protein: CASSMVDRQET. The CDR3 in its entirety is CASSMVDRQETQYF.

There are many counts of this clone. The read terminates 3 residues ahead of where the CDR3 ends, so the germline J gene completes it. The chain combines TRBV5-1 with TRBJ1-5; no clear D. Per the germline V gene, CDR1 is SGHRS and CDR2 is YFSETQ. The CDR3 totals 13 residues. V was trimmed by 0 bases and J by 4 bases, leaving 5 bases between them. The CDR3 loop reads CASSLGANQPQHF. Partial CDR3 DNA: TGCGCCAGCAGCTTGGGGGCGAATCAGCCC.

At least ten counts were recorded for this clone. The CDR3 sequence is CASSATGPIPYEQYF. The covered CDR3 bases are TGCGCCAGCAGCGCGACAGGTCCAATTCCTTACGAG. The rearrangement joins TRBV5-1 to TRBJ2-7; possibly TRBD1 for D (6 bases). The read terminates 3 residues ahead of where the CDR3 ends, so the germline J gene completes it. This CDR3 has 15 amino acids. V was trimmed by 4 bases and J by 4 bases, leaving 18 bases between them. Germline-derived CDR1 and CDR2 are SGHRS and YFSETQ.

This clone was counted at least ten times. The read halts 3 residues ahead of the CDR3 end, with the missing end drawn from the germline J gene. This chain connects TRBV2 to TRBJ1-1; D remains ambiguous. This CDR3 has 11 residues. Trimming pared 7 bases from V and 3 bases from J, leaving 6 bases between. In germline, CDR1 is SNHLY, CDR2 FYNNEI. The CDR3 DNA, read in part, is TGTGCCAGCACCTATTACACTGAA. This translates into CASTYYTE. The whole CDR3 sequence is CASTYYTEAFF.

This clone has a count of ten or more. The read ends 3 residues early relative to the CDR3; the germline J gene fills the gap. The chain carries TRBV12-3 or TRBV12-4 and TRBJ1-2; a possible D gene is TRBD1 (6 bases). V was pared by 4 bases and J by 5 bases, with 14 bases between. The CDR3 has 14 residues. The CDR3 sequence is CASSSQGRSYGYTF. The CDR3 DNA, read in part, is TGTGCCAGCAGTTCCCAGGGGAGGAGTTATGGC.

Ten or more counts support this clone. The CDR3 is cut off 3 residues early in the read; its end comes from the germline J gene. V is TRBV20-1 and J is TRBJ2-1, with TRBD2 identical over 13 bases. J lost 8 bases, V lost 6 bases, and 10 bases had no gene match. Germline CDR1 is DFQATT and CDR2 is SNEGSKA (reference sequence). The CDR3 length is 15 residues. The CDR3 protein is CSAKLAGGPWDEQFF. The CDR3 DNA, read in part, is TGCAGTGCCAAACTAGCGGGGGGGCCGTGGGATGAG.

This clone occurred many times. The read comes to an end 3 residues before the CDR3 does, leaving the germline J gene to fill in the end. The chain is built from TRBV7-2 and TRBJ1-4; D possibly corresponds to TRBD1 (6 bases). The V gene's germline CDR1 is SGHTA and CDR2 FQGNSA. The CDR3 loop spans 15 amino acids. The V and J ends lost 5 bases and 6 bases respectively, with 16 bases between them. This CDR3 reads CASSQRTAGDEKLFF. The CDR3 bases that were read are TGTGCCAGCAGCCAGCGGACGGCAGGGGATGAAAAA.

This clone appeared many times. The sequenced fragment ends 3 residues before the CDR3 boundary, so the rest is inferred from the germline J gene. V is TRBV30 and J is TRBJ1-2; possible D gene TRBD1, 6 bases. Germline V lookup: CDR1 GTSNPN, CDR2 SVGIG (reference sequence). CDR3 length: 14 residues. CDR3 DNA (partial): TGTGCCTGGAGTGGCCTGACAGGAATAGGCGGC. This codes for CAWSGLTGIGG. From start to end, the CDR3 is CAWSGLTGIGGYTF.

Only a few counts were recorded for this clone. The missing CDR3 end, 3 residues past where the read stops, is filled in from the germline J gene. The V gene is TRBV11-2, the J gene TRBJ2-7; D is possibly TRBD2 (5 bases). This CDR3 contains 13 residues. The V gene's germline CDR1 is SGHAT and CDR2 FQNNGV. Between the trimmed V and J ends, which lost 3 bases and 3 bases, there was a span of 9 bases. The CDR3 spells CASSFKRIYEQYF. The CDR3 DNA, read in part, is TGTGCCAGCAGCTTTAAGCGGATCTACGAG.

This clone was counted many times. Read sequence stops 3 residues before the CDR3 end, and the germline J gene provides the missing end. This rearrangement joins TRBV2 to TRBJ2-2, with TRBD2 identical over 8 bases. This CDR3 comprises 15 residues. In germline, CDR1 is SNHLY, CDR2 FYNNEI. The junction had 10 bases not matched to a gene; V was cut back by 7 bases and J by 6 bases. The CDR3 protein is CASTQSSGGSGELFF. The CDR3 DNA, read in part, is TGTGCCAGCACCCAATCTTCGGGGGGGTCCGGGGAG. Together with reference TRBV2 and TRBJ2-2, the CDR3 gives the full variable domain: EPEVTQTPSHQVTQMGQEVILRCVPISNHLYFYWYRQILGQKVEFLVSFYNNEISEKSEIFDDQFSVERPDGSNFTLKIRSTKLEDSAMYFCASTQSSGGSGELFFGEGSRLTVL.

This clone was recorded many times. Here the CDR3 reads CSVAGTGYYNEQFF. The sequenced part of the CDR3 DNA is TGCAGCGTTGCGGGGACAGGGTATTACAATGAG. The rearrangement joins TRBV29-1 to TRBJ2-1; TRBD1 agrees at 9 bases. The CDR3 is cut off 3 residues early in the read; its end comes from the germline J gene. V shed 4 bases, J shed 4 bases, and the junction held 5 bases outside the gene matches. The CDR3 is made up of 14 amino acids. Germline loops: CDR1 SQVTM, CDR2 ANQGSEA.